This T cell receptor beta chain was profiled in a study of blood T cell repertoires in COVID-19. This clone has only one observation. The CDR3 runs 12 residues. The germline V and J ends were trimmed by 5 bases and 2 bases, with 5 bases remaining between them. As originally analysed: Nucleated cell counts were estimated from reference gene primer amplification. Clones were sequenced by immunoSEQ multiplex PCR, and TCRdb holds only the in-frame ones, with some missing. From that table come the V and J calls and clone size; the DNA was used to work out D and trimming. The sample consists of tens of thousands of clones, roughly nine tenths of them appearing once.

The clonotype was recovered from an older woman with COVID-19, enrolled during active disease. The chain is built from TRBV12-3 or TRBV12-4 and TRBJ2-3; no clear D gene. The sequencing sample was made of peripheral blood. CDR3 DNA sequence: TGTGCCAGCAGTCTTTTCACAGATACGCAGTATTTT. Amino acids: CASSLFTDTQYF.